A selection of T cell receptor beta chains follows, all from one sample in a study of T cells in Graves' hyperthyroidism and ophthalmopathy. TCRdb reprocessed the multiplex PCR reads with MiXCR, giving one entry per CDR3 protein. In the table there are some 690,000 distinct CDR3 sequences, around a sixth of which are singletons. Sequencing input: blood. Source of these receptors: a man aged 45-60 years with Graves' hyperthyroidism. CDR3s include the opening cysteine and the closing phenylalanine or tryptophan. D genes are given only for firm matches. Some rows mark clone size as missing; the rest say once, few, many or name a class of expanded clone.

V gene	clone size	J gene	D gene	CDR3 length	CDR3 protein	CDR3 DNA
TRBV7-2	many	TRBJ2-7	.	14	CASSSDRENVEQYF	TGTGCCAGCAGCTCGGACAGAGAGAATGTGGAGCAGTACTTC
TRBV24-1	many	TRBJ2-2	.	13	CATSAMGTGELFF	TGTGCCACCAGTGCCATGGGGACCGGGGAGCTGTTTTTT
TRBV2	few	TRBJ1-5	.	14	CASRAPASNQPQHF	TGTGCCAGCAGAGCACCAGCGAGCAATCAGCCCCAGCATTTT
TRBV27	many	TRBJ1-2	.	15	CASSFYGRTNYGYTF	TGTGCCAGCAGTTTCTATGGTAGAACTAACTATGGCTACACCTTC
TRBV11-2	many	TRBJ2-4	TRBD1	15	CASSLRPGTENIQYF	TGTGCCAGCAGTCTTCGCCCCGGGACAGAAAACATTCAGTACTTC
TRBV7-2	few	TRBJ1-1	.	18	CASSLVRLRANRLAEAFF	TGTGCCAGCAGCTTAGTCCGTTTAAGGGCCAATCGCCTAGCTGAAGCTTTCTTT
TRBV20-1	many	TRBJ1-1	.	12	CSARDGNTEAFF	TGCAGTGCTAGGGACGGTAACACTGAAGCTTTCTTT
TRBV19	.	TRBJ2-1	TRBD1	16	CASSSPDRDSGNEQFF	TGTGCCAGTAGTAGCCCCGACAGGGATTCCGGCAATGAGCAGTTCTTC
TRBV6-1	.	TRBJ2-2	.	12	CASSSFVGELFF	TGTGCCAGCAGTTCGTTCGTCGGGGAGCTGTTTTTT
TRBV14	many	TRBJ2-3	.	15	CASSQDSRYADTQYF	TGTGCCAGCAGCCAAGATTCCCGTTATGCAGATACGCAGTATTTT
TRBV6-1	.	TRBJ2-7	.	14	CASGQLEARYERYF	TGTGCCAGCGGCCAACTGGAAGCTCGCTACGAGCGGTACTTC
TRBV7-2	many	TRBJ1-1	.	14	CASSFRGGNTEAFF	TGTGCCAGCAGCTTTCGAGGGGGAAACACTGAAGCTTTCTTT